The sample holds a few counts of the clone carrying this T cell receptor beta chain. Its antigen is currently unknown. This PCR relied on a set of 60 Vbeta primers and 13 Jbeta primers. The repertoire was sequenced with immunoSEQ multiplex PCR; TCRdb's copy has only in-frame clones and lacks some. The sample yields 140,000 to 150,000 clones, 80% seen once. This sample was taken from a study of cytomegalovirus exposure and HLA in healthy donors. Study at large: Roughly 80 million unique TCRs from HLA-typed donors made up an early data release. The study, taken as a whole, reports: Later work associated more than 15,000 TCR beta sequences with HLA alleles at 0.05 false discovery rate. Among TCR beta chains, those listed as cytomegalovirus-associated numbered approximately 150.

The CDR3 has 14 amino acids. The germline V gene encodes CDR1 SGHTA and CDR2 FQGTGA. V was trimmed by 5 bases and J by 5 bases, leaving 15 bases between them. V gene TRBV7-3 combines with J gene TRBJ1-1; TRBD1 might be the D (6 bases). The sample taken for sequencing was PBMCs. The sequence was collected from a man aged 40-49 years in good health and CMV-seronegative. CDR3 sequence (DNA): TGTGCCAGCAGCGCCACTGTAGGGGGAACTGAAGCTTTCTTT. Translation gives CASSATVGGTEAFF.